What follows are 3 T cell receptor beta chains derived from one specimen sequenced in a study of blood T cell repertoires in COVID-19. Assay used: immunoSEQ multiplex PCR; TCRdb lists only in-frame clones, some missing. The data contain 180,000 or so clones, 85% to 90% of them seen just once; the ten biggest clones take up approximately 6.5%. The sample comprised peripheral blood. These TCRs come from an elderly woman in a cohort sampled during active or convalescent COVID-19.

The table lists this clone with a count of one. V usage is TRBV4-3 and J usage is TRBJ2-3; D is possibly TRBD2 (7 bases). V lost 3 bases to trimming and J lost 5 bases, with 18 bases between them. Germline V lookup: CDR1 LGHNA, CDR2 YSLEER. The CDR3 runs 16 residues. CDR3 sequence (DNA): TGCGCCAGCAGCCATCCCGGGGGAGGGGGGCGAGATACGCAGTATTTT. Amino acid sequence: CASSHPGGGGRDTQYF.

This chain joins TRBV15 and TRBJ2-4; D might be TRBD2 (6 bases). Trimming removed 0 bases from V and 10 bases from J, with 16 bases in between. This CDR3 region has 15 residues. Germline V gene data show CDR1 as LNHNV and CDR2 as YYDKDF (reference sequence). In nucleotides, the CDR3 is TGTGCCACCAGCAGAGATTTGACCGGGACTGGGATTCAGTACTTC. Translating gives CATSRDLTGTGIQYF.

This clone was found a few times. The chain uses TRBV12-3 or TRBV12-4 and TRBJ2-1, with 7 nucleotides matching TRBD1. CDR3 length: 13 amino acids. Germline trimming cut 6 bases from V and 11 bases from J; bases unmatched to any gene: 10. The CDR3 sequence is CASSRKTGVKQFF. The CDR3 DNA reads TGTGCCAGCAGCCGGAAAACAGGGGTAAAGCAGTTCTTC.